Sequencing of this T cell receptor beta chain was carried out in a study of spatial heterogeneity in lung cancer. TCRdb fed the 5' RACE reads into MiXCR, producing one record per CDR3 protein. The profile shows 110,000 or so distinct CDR3 sequences, more than 10% of them singletons. Time point reported: blood at routine non-recurrence follow-up after resection. The study sequenced unsorted whole RNA from tumor, nontumor lung or frozen PBMC. V gave up 1 base and J gave up 9 bases, with 19 bases separating them. The CDR3 totals 15 residues. Germline V gives CDR1 DFQATT, CDR2 SNEGSKA (reference sequence). This clonotype has a handful of counts.

The clonotype was recovered from a female donor with early-stage non-small cell lung cancer. This rearrangement joins TRBV20-1 to TRBJ1-5; D is perhaps TRBD1 (6 bases). Sequencing used PBMCs, obtained at follow-up. The CDR3 reads CSARGTRTAISPQHF. DNA of the CDR3: TGCAGTGCTAGAGGAACCAGGACAGCAATTTCGCCCCAGCATTTT.